These 10 T cell receptor beta chains were all obtained from the same sample, sequenced in a study of regulatory T cells in long-lasting Graves disease. As for time point: persistent/refractory GD, antithyroid drugs over 5 years with positive TRAb. There was RNA extracted from PBMCs, and the TCR library was made from it. Building the TCR beta libraries relied on iRepertoire HTBI primers, and CDR3 regions underwent Arm-PCR. TCRdb re-analysed the multiplex PCR reads in MiXCR, keeping a single row per CDR3 protein. The sample includes hundreds of thousands of distinct CDR3 sequences, around a fifth of them seen just once. The sample was peripheral blood mononuclear cells (PBMCs), taken when the disease was refractory, from a patient treated with antithyroid drugs. The receptors were gathered from a female donor with Graves disease.

The table lists this clonotype with many counts. This chain links TRBV2 with TRBJ2-7; a weak D match, TRBD2 (5 bases). V was trimmed by 8 bases and J by 5 bases, leaving 19 bases between them. The CDR3 extends over 14 amino acids. Germline lookup yields CDR1 SNHLY and CDR2 FYNNEI. CDR3 in DNA: TGTGCCAGCGGACGGACTTTTCTGAGCCACGAGCAGTACTTC. It specifies CASGRTFLSHEQYF.

This clonotype has a handful of counts. J is TRBJ1-1 and V is TRBV20-1, with D possibly being TRBD1 (5 bases). The V gene lost 3 bases and the J gene lost 1 base, with 15 bases spanning the gap. Germline lookup yields CDR1 DFQATT and CDR2 SNEGSKA (reference sequence). The CDR3 spans 15 residues. The CDR3 coding sequence is TGCAGTGCTAGGCAGCGGGGGTGGTCGAACACTGAAGCTTTCTTT. Translating it yields CSARQRGWSNTEAFF.

The sample holds many counts of this clonotype. The V call is TRBV28, the J call TRBJ2-7; D is possibly TRBD1 or TRBD2 (6 bases each). CDR3 length: 15 residues. Germline lookup yields CDR1 MDHEN and CDR2 SYDVKM. The germline V and J ends were trimmed by 6 bases and 2 bases, with 17 bases remaining between them. The DNA for the CDR3 is TGTGCCAGCAGAGGGGGGCTAGCGCTCGCCTACGAGCAGTACTTC. Translated: CASRGGLALAYEQYF.

The genes are TRBV4-3 and TRBJ1-1; TRBD1 might be the D (6 bases). V lost 0 bases to trimming and J lost 11 bases, with 13 bases between them. The length of the CDR3 is 13 residues. Germline V lookup: CDR1 LGHNA, CDR2 YSLEER. CDR3 in DNA: TGCGCCAGCAGCCAAGAAGGTACAGGGTCCGCTTTCTTT. The encoded protein is CASSQEGTGSAFF.

In this sample, this clonotype turned up a few times. V usage is TRBV12-3 or TRBV12-4 and J usage is TRBJ1-4, with unresolved D. The CDR3 has 15 amino acids. V was cut by 2 bases and J by 4 bases, with 11 bases left in between. CDR3 DNA sequence: TGTGCCAGCAGTTTACTCAGAGGTAGTAATGAAAAACTGTTTTTT. Its translation: CASSLLRGSNEKLFF.

This clonotype showed up just a few times. The rearrangement uses TRBV30 and TRBJ2-5; 10 bases agree with TRBD1. The CDR3 runs 16 residues. Germline V CDR1 and CDR2: GTSNPN, SVGIG (reference sequence). Losses at the gene ends were 1 base for V and 6 bases for J; bases not matched to a gene: 11. CDR3 protein: CAWSGVSDRGGQTQYF. CDR3 DNA sequence: TGTGCCTGGAGTGGAGTGTCGGACAGGGGGGGACAGACCCAGTACTTC.

Remarks on this clonotype: An end of the junction differs from the germline gene, which may be a read error. The genes are TRBV20-1 and TRBJ2-7; D unresolved. Germline V gene lookup returns CDR1 DFQATT and CDR2 SNEGSKA (reference sequence). This CDR3 region has 13 residues. CDR3 DNA: TGCAGTGCTAGAACCGAGTGGGCCTACGAGCGGTACTTC. It translates to CSARTEWAYERYF.

The table lists this clonotype with a few counts. V and J are TRBV10-3 and TRBJ1-2, with D tentatively TRBD1 (6 bases). The CDR3 sequence is 13 residues long. In germline, CDR1 is ENHRY, CDR2 SYGVKD. V was trimmed by 6 bases and J by 5 bases, leaving 13 bases between them. The CDR3 nucleotides read TGTGCCATCAGGAGGCAGGGGATGTATGGCTACACCTTC. It specifies CAIRRQGMYGYTF.

This clonotype was counted a few times. This chain uses TRBV7-2 with TRBJ2-7; D possibly corresponds to TRBD1 (5 bases). V was shortened by 1 base and J by 1 base, with 14 bases between the two germline ends. CDR1 is SGHTA, CDR2 FQGNSA, per germline. CDR3 length equals 16 residues. Here the CDR3 DNA reads TGTGCCAGCAGCTTAGGCGGCCTGGGGCCTTCCTACGAGCAGTACTTC. As protein: CASSLGGLGPSYEQYF.

The chain joins TRBV6-1 to TRBJ2-1, with 14 bases matching TRBD2. The V gene end was trimmed by 5 bases and the J gene end by 8 bases; junction bases not matched to a gene: 11. Germline CDR1 and CDR2: MNHNS and SASEGT. The CDR3 has 17 residues. This chain's CDR3 is CASSKGLAGGSRDEQFF. The CDR3 coding sequence is TGTGCCAGCAGTAAAGGACTAGCGGGAGGTTCCCGCGATGAGCAGTTCTTC.